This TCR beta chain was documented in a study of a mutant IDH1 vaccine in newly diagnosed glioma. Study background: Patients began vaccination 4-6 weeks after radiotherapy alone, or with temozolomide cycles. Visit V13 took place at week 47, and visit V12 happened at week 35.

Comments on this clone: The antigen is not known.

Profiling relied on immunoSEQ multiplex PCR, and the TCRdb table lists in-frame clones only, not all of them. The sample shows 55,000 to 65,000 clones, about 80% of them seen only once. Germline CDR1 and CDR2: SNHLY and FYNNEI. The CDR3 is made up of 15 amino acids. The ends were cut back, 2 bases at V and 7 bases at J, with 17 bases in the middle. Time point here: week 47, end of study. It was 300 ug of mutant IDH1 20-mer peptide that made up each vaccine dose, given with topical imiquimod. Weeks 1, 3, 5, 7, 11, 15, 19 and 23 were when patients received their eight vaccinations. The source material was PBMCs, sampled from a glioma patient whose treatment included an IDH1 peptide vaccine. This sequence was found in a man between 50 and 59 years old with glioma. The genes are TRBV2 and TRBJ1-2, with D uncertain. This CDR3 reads CASSEQVRVVLGYTF. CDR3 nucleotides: TGTGCCAGCAGTGAACAAGTTCGAGTGGTCCTTGGCTACACCTTC.